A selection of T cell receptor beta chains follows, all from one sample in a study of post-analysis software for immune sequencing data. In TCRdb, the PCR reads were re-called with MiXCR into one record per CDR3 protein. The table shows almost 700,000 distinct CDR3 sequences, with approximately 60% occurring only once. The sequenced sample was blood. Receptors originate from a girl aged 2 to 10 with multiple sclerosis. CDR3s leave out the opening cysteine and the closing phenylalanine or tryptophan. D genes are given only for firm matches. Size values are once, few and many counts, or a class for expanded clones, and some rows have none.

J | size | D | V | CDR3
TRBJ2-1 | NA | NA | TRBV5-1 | ASSHTTQSGSYNEQF
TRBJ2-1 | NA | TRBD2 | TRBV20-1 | SATGTSWDNEQF
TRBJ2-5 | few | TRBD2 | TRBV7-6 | ASSGSSGGTQETQY
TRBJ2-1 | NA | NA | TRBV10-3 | AISGNNEQF
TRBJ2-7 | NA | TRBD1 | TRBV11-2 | ASSPTRGSYEQY
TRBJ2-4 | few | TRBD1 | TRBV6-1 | ASSVVLGTGELLAKNIQY
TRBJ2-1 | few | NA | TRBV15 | ATSPSNNEQF
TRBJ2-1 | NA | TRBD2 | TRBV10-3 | AISALGLAGGGSYNEQF
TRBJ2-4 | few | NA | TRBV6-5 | ASSSQSFNIQY
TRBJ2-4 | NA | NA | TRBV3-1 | ASSPSGNIQY
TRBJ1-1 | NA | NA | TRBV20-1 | SATPGADTEAF
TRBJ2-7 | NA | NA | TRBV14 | ASSPSGLPYEQY
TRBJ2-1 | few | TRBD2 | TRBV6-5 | ASSYTSGSYNKQF
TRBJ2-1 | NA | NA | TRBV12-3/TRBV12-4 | ASSPQVHEQF
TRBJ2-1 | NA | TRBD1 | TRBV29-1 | SVEDFTLGTADNEQF
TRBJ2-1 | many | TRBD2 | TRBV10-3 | AIKTTSGIVDEQF
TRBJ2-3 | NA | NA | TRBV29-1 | SVEDQAPGSTQY
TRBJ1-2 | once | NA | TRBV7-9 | ASSFLQGTDYGYT
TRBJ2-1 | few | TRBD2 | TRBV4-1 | ASSRNGLAFSNEQF
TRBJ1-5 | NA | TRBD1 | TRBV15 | ATSRLPGGDQPQH
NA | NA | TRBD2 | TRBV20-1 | SAQLAGSNYEQY
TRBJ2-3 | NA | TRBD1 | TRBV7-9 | ASSPTGATGDTQY
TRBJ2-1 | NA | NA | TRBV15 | ATSRDTGISYNEQF
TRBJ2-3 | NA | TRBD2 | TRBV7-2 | ASSLEGASGRADTQY
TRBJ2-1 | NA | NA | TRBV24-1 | ATSGNNEQF
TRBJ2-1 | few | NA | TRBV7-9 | ASSLEDGARQF
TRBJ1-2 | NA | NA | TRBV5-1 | ASSTTDYYGYT
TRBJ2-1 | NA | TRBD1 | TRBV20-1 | SAPKSGTGVNEQF
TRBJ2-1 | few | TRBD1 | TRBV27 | ASRGYRGQDEQF
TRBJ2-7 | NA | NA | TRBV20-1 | SGGSGGYEQY
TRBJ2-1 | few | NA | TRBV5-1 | ASSLGAGLAGRNEQF
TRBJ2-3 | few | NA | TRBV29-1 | SVDLATDTQY
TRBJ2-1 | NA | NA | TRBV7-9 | ASSPIKPEGSGNEQF
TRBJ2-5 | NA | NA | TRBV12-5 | ASGSNPREQY
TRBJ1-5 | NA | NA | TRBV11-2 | ASSLGPLGARNQPQH
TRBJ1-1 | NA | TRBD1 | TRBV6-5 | ASRRTGDTEAF
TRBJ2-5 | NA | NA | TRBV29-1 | GGFQETQY